The clone carrying this T cell receptor (beta chain) has only a few counts. Its cognate antigen is unknown. The data stem from a study of T-cell reconstitution after alpha-beta-depleted transplantation in children. TCRbeta library construction was performed incorporating unique molecular identifiers. Each CDR3 protein gets one entry after TCRdb re-called the PCR reads with MiXCR. The sample shows approximately 110,000 distinct CDR3 sequences, about a tenth of them seen only once. The length of the CDR3 is 13 residues. V lost 0 bases and J lost 5, with 9 bases in between. Germline V gene sequence: CDR1 SGHRS, CDR2 YFSETQ. Study-level findings and limits: The high TCRbeta diversity at day 60 in some patients came from surviving recipient T cells and thymic progenitors.

The material was PBMCs, obtained before TCRalphabeta/CD19-depleted stem cell transplant. The sequence was obtained from a boy aged 2 to 9 with acute lymphoblastic leukemia, due to receive a stem cell transplant. The chain employs TRBV5-1 and TRBJ2-7; D gene unclear. In nucleotides, the CDR3 is TGCGCCAGCAGCTTGGCCGGAAGCCACGAGCAGTACTTC. Amino acids: CASSLAGSHEQYF.